These T cell receptor beta chains were read from a single sample in a study of blood T cells in healthy people across ages. TCRdb reprocessed the 5' RACE reads via MiXCR and lists one record per CDR3 protein. The sample contains some 760,000 distinct CDR3 sequences, roughly 25% of which appear only once. The sample was also linked to a second study, of T cells of mothers and their children.

What was sequenced was blood. Source of these receptors: a boy younger than 18 in good health. Each CDR3 is given with its conserved first and last residue. D genes are given only for firm matches. Some rows mark clone size as missing; the rest say once, few, many or name a class of expanded clone.

D	size	V	J	CDR3	DNA
.	few	TRBV12-3/TRBV12-4	TRBJ1-5	CASSLGGFGQPQHF	TGTGCCAGCAGTTTAGGAGGGTTCGGTCAGCCCCAGCATTTT
TRBD1	few	TRBV20-1	TRBJ2-7	CSATKRQGQYEQYF	TGCAGTGCCACCAAACGACAGGGGCAATACGAGCAGTACTTC
.	few	TRBV12-3/TRBV12-4	TRBJ2-2	CASSSPGGRNTGELFF	TGTGCCAGCAGTTCCCCTGGGGGGAGGAACACCGGGGAGCTGTTTTTT
.	few	TRBV29-1	TRBJ1-4	CSVSASGTGGEKLFF	TGCAGCGTTTCCGCCTCCGGGACCGGGGGGGAAAAACTGTTTTTT
.	.	TRBV13	TRBJ1-1	CASSLGDRNTEAFF	TGTGCCAGCAGCTTAGGGGACAGGAACACTGAAGCTTTCTTT
TRBD2	.	TRBV5-1	TRBJ2-3	CASSLAAGGLNTDTQYF	TGCGCCAGCAGCTTGGCGGCGGGAGGATTAAACACAGATACGCAGTATTTT
.	few	TRBV4-1	TRBJ2-7	CASREGDARDEQYF	TGCGCCAGCAGAGAGGGCGATGCGCGAGACGAGCAGTACTTC
.	.	TRBV10-3	TRBJ1-1	CAISASGNTEAFF	TGTGCCATCTCTGCGTCGGGGAACACTGAAGCTTTCTTT
.	.	TRBV6-2/TRBV6-3	TRBJ2-5	CASSYGGRWGETQYF	TGTGCCAGCAGTTACGGGGGACGATGGGGAGAGACCCAGTACTTC
.	few	TRBV20-1	TRBJ1-5	CSATGRGYGNQPQHF	TGCAGTGCTACAGGTAGGGGATACGGCAATCAGCCCCAGCATTTT
.	few	TRBV2	TRBJ2-2	CASNWGEANTGELFF	TGTGCCAGCAATTGGGGGGAGGCTAACACCGGGGAGCTGTTTTTT
.	.	TRBV29-1	TRBJ1-3	CSVEGGDTIYF	TGCAGCGTTGAAGGTGGGGACACCATATATTTT
TRBD2	few	TRBV5-6	TRBJ2-5	CASSPVERGEEAQYF	TGTGCCAGCAGCCCCGTCGAGCGGGGGGAAGAGGCCCAGTACTTC
.	few	TRBV29-1	TRBJ2-7	CSVEADNSYEQYF	TGCAGCGTTGAAGCCGACAACTCCTACGAGCAGTACTTC
.	.	TRBV9	TRBJ1-1	CASSSEDTSYGREAFF	TGTGCCAGCAGCTCCGAGGACACTTCCTATGGCCGTGAAGCTTTCTTT
.	.	TRBV12-3/TRBV12-4	TRBJ2-7	CASSFLGGIYEQYF	TGTGCCAGCAGTTTTCTGGGGGGTATATACGAGCAGTACTTC
TRBD2	.	TRBV7-3	TRBJ2-3	CASSLGTSADSTDTQYF	TGTGCCAGCAGCTTGGGGACTAGCGCCGACAGCACAGATACGCAGTATTTT
.	few	TRBV18	TRBJ1-1	CASFQGMNTEAFF	TGTGCCAGCTTTCAGGGGATGAACACTGAAGCTTTCTTT
TRBD2	few	TRBV7-3	TRBJ2-1	CASSFRPGGRGHEQFF	TGTGCCAGCAGCTTCCGCCCGGGGGGGAGAGGGCATGAGCAGTTCTTC
.	.	TRBV6-6	TRBJ2-3	CASHGTGDTDTQYF	TGTGCCTCCCATGGGACGGGGGACACAGATACGCAGTATTTT
.	few	TRBV4-2	TRBJ2-7	CASSQVLPGHSEQYF	TGTGCCAGCAGCCAAGTCTTACCGGGACACTCCGAGCAGTACTTC
.	once	TRBV7-2	TRBJ1-4	CASSLVPGGREKLFF	TGTGCCAGCAGCTTAGTCCCGGGAGGGAGAGAAAAACTGTTTTTT
.	.	TRBV25-1	TRBJ1-6	CASSGGPSPLHF	TGTGCCAGCAGTGGCGGACCTTCACCCCTCCACTTT
TRBD2	.	TRBV20-1	TRBJ2-1	CSARDSRLAGLDEQFF	TGCAGTGCTAGAGATTCGCGCCTAGCGGGACTCGATGAGCAGTTCTTC
.	.	TRBV5-1	TRBJ2-1	CASSPRAGSSYNEQFF	TGCGCCAGCAGCCCCCGGGCGGGGAGCTCCTACAATGAGCAGTTCTTC
.	few	TRBV7-2	TRBJ2-5	CASSLLLETQYF	TGTGCCAGCAGCTTACTATTAGAGACCCAGTACTTC
TRBD1	.	TRBV20-1	TRBJ2-7	CSAAPTGPTFEQYF	TGCAGTGCTGCCCCGACAGGGCCCACGTTCGAGCAGTACTTC
.	few	TRBV6-1	TRBJ2-1	CASLSYNEQFF	TGTGCCAGCCTTTCCTACAATGAGCAGTTCTTC
TRBD1	few	TRBV6-1	TRBJ2-2	CASTRDRGRVTGELFF	TGTGCCAGCACCAGAGACAGGGGGCGCGTCACCGGGGAGCTGTTTTTT
.	few	TRBV7-9	TRBJ1-5	CASRQGFNQPQHF	TGTGCCAGCAGACAGGGATTTAATCAGCCCCAGCATTTT
.	few	TRBV28	TRBJ1-4	CASSFLGTEKLFF	TGTGCCAGCAGTTTTCTTGGGACTGAAAAACTGTTTTTT
TRBD2	few	TRBV9	TRBJ2-7	CASSVGTSGYEQYF	TGTGCCAGCAGCGTAGGGACTAGCGGCTACGAGCAGTACTTC
.	.	TRBV20-1	TRBJ2-4	CSAKDRTLARPVF	TGCAGTGCTAAAGACAGGACTCTAGCCAGGCCTGTTTTC
.	.	TRBV29-1	TRBJ1-1	CSAQTGGDTEAFF	TGCAGCGCCCAGACAGGAGGAGACACTGAAGCTTTCTTT
TRBD2	.	TRBV12-3/TRBV12-4	TRBJ2-3	CASSLERTSGTHTDTQYF	TGTGCCAGCAGTTTAGAGAGAACTAGCGGAACTCATACAGATACGCAGTATTTT
TRBD2	few	TRBV20-1	TRBJ2-3	CSAGLAGSYTQYF	TGCAGTGCCGGACTAGCGGGGTCATATACGCAGTATTTT
TRBD1	.	TRBV7-2	TRBJ2-7	CASSPETGREQYF	TGTGCCAGCAGCCCAGAGACAGGGCGCGAGCAGTACTTC
.	.	TRBV6-6	TRBJ2-1	CASRDWFRDTRNNEQFF	TGTGCCAGCAGGGATTGGTTCCGGGATACACGAAACAATGAGCAGTTCTTC
.	.	TRBV10-3	TRBJ1-3	CAISPGSGNTIYF	TGTGCCATCAGTCCAGGATCTGGAAACACCATATATTTT
.	few	TRBV11-2	TRBJ1-5	CASSQFSGKTGSQPQHF	TGTGCCAGCAGCCAATTTAGCGGTAAGACAGGCAGTCAGCCCCAGCATTTT
.	.	TRBV12-3/TRBV12-4	TRBJ2-5	CASSRKQTEGNQETQYF	TGTGCCAGCAGTCGTAAACAGACAGAGGGGAACCAAGAGACCCAGTACTTC
.	.	TRBV12-3/TRBV12-4	TRBJ2-5	CASSFGWKGGETQYF	TGTGCCAGCAGTTTTGGGTGGAAAGGGGGGGAGACCCAGTACTTC
TRBD1	few	TRBV11-3	TRBJ2-2	CASSLPPWDREHTGELFF	TGTGCCAGCAGCTTGCCTCCTTGGGACAGGGAACACACCGGGGAGCTGTTTTTT
.	.	TRBV29-1	TRBJ2-7	CSVSQLLSYEQYF	TGCAGCGTTAGCCAGCTACTTTCCTACGAGCAGTACTTC
TRBD2	few	TRBV4-3	TRBJ2-1	CASRETSGVHNEQFF	TGCGCCAGCAGAGAGACTAGCGGGGTACACAATGAGCAGTTCTTC
.	few	TRBV28	TRBJ2-7	CASQGTETYEQYF	TGTGCCAGCCAAGGGACGGAAACCTACGAGCAGTACTTC
.	.	TRBV9	TRBJ2-6	CASTSTISGANVLTF	TGTGCCAGCACATCCACGATCTCTGGGGCCAACGTCCTGACTTTC
.	.	TRBV18	TRBJ2-1	CASSQTSSYNEQFF	TGTGCCAGCTCCCAGACTAGCTCCTACAATGAGCAGTTCTTC
.	.	TRBV29-1	TRBJ2-5	CSVFPRGQGTEETQYF	TGCAGCGTTTTTCCGCGGGGTCAGGGGACGGAAGAGACCCAGTACTTC